The table lists the clone carrying this TCR beta chain with many counts. The antigen remains undetermined. The length of the CDR3 is 13 residues. V was shortened by 0 bases and J by 6 bases, with 8 bases between the two germline ends. Germline CDR1 and CDR2: KGHDR and SFDVKD. The template used for profiling TCR beta VDJ and CDR3 was genomic DNA. One entry per CDR3 protein results from TCRdb running MiXCR on the reads. The sample records about 180,000 distinct CDR3 sequences, about 47% being singletons. This entry is derived from a study of CD8+CD57+ T cells in acquired aplastic anemia. Study observations and caveats: Patients had twenty-nine CD8+ CDR3 sequences in common with controls (the shared set).

This clonotype originated in a human donor in good health. Sequencing was carried out using sorted CD4+, CD8+, or CD8+CD57+ T cells (not recorded which) from PBMCs. V gene TRBV24-1 combines with J gene TRBJ2-7; D remains ambiguous. As DNA, the CDR3 is TGTGCCACCAGTGATTTGGCTTCCCTCGAGCAGTACTTC. This translates into CATSDLASLEQYF.